Only one count was recorded for the clone carrying this T cell receptor beta chain. The antigen is unknown. The record originates from a study of cytomegalovirus exposure and HLA in healthy donors. Primers for the PCR totalled 60 Vbeta and 13 Jbeta. Generated by immunoSEQ multiplex PCR, the TCRdb table keeps only in-frame clones and is missing some. The sample has around 180,000 clones, approximately 80% seen once. Study conclusions and caveats: Associated with HLA alleles at 0.05 false discovery rate in a later analysis were fewer than 20,000 TCR beta sequences. In vitro data verified three CMV-associated chains as specific for CMV antigens. Among the sequence variants, a highly shared cluster was likely an artifact of sequencing.

The CDR3 length is 13 residues. Germline V lookup: CDR1 MNHEY, CDR2 SVGAGI. The V end lost 3 bases, the J end lost 4 bases, and 9 bases lay between the germline ends. Sequencing was done on a sample of PBMCs. The clonotype comes from a boy aged 2 to 10 in good health and CMV-seronegative. The V call is TRBV6-5, the J call TRBJ1-1; D is unresolved. The CDR3 DNA is TGTGCCAGCAGTTATGGGCGGGCCACTGAAGCTTTCTTT. Amino acids: CASSYGRATEAFF.